Sequencing of this T cell receptor (beta chain) was carried out in a study of blood T cell repertoires in COVID-19. Study background: Acute-phase and convalescent COVID-19 samples originated in the United States, Italy and Spain. Sources were T cells, B-cell-depleted T cells, or PBMCs; the material itself was cDNA or gDNA.

The germline V gene has CDR1 WNHNN and CDR2 SYGVQD (reference sequence). V lost 0 bases and J lost 3, with 8 bases in between. This CDR3 is 15 amino acids long. In the original processing: Reference gene primer amplification gave estimated nucleated cell counts. Assay: immunoSEQ multiplex PCR; the TCRdb copy retains only in-frame clones and omits some. V, J and clone size derive from that table, while D and trimming were established from the DNA sequence. The data hold roughly 200,000 clones, with approximately 90% observed a single time. Seattle patients were enrolled while actively infected and followed longitudinally.

The sequence came from a man aged 45 to 65 with COVID-19, enrolled during active disease. Sequencing was performed on peripheral blood. The rearrangement uses TRBV10-1 and TRBJ2-2; tentatively, D is TRBD2 (5 bases). CDR3 DNA sequence: TGCGCCAGCAGTGAGTCGTTGGGAGACACCGGGGAGCTGTTTTTT. Translating it yields CASSESLGDTGELFF.